This T cell receptor beta chain was recovered during a study of technical replicates of blood from a few donors. TCRdb's copy holds only in-frame clones and misses some; the assay was immunoSEQ multiplex PCR. Altogether approximately 75,000 clones are present, around 97% being singletons, with the ten largest covering about 0.27%. Trimming removed 3 bases at V and 5 bases at J, with 7 bases between. The germline gives CDR1 MNHNS, CDR2 SASEGT. The CDR3 length is 12 residues. The rearrangement uses TRBV6-1 and TRBJ1-2, with a weak D call TRBD1 (5 bases). Specimen: T cells isolated from PBMCs. This sequence originates from a human donor in good health. CDR3 region: CASSDRVYGYTF. The CDR3 coding sequence is TGTGCCAGCAGTGACAGGGTTTATGGCTACACCTTC.